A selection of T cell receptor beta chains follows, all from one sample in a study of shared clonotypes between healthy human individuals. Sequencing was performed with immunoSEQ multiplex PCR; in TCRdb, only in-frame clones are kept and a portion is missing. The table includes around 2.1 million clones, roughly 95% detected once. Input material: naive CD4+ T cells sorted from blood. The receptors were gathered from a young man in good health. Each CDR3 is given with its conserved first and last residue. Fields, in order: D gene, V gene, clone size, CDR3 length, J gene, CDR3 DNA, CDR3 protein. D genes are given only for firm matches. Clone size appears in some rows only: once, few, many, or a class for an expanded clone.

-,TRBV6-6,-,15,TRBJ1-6,TGTGCCAGCAGTCCTACTCGGGAATCAAATTCACCCCTCCACTTT,CASSPTRESNSPLHF
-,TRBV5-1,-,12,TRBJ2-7,TGCGCCAGCAGCTCGACAGCATACGAGCAGTACTTC,CASSSTAYEQYF
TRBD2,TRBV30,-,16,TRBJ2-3,TGTGCCTGGGGCCGAGTAAGAGCGGGGGACACAGATACGCAGTATTTT,CAWGRVRAGDTDTQYF
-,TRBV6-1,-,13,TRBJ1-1,TGTGCCAGCATGAGGGACCGAAACACTGAAGCTTTCTTT,CASMRDRNTEAFF
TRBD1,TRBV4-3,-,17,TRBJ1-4,TGCGCCAGCAGCCAAGAAGTCGGACAGGGGATAAATGAAAAACTGTTTTTT,CASSQEVGQGINEKLFF
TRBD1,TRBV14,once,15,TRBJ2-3,TGTGCCAGCAGCCGTCAGGGGGTGACCACAGATACGCAGTATTTT,CASSRQGVTTDTQYF
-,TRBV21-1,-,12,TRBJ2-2,TGTGGGCTAAAAAGGGAGGGCGGGGAGCTGTTTTTT,CGLKREGGELFF
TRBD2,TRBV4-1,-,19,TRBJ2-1,TGCGCCAGCAGCCAAGATCGCTCCGGGACTAGACGGCACGACAATGAGCAGTTCTTC,CASSQDRSGTRRHDNEQFF
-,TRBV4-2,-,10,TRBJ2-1,TGTGCCTCGGGGTGGGGGCATCAGTTCTTC,CASGWGHQFF
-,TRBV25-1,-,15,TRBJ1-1,TGTGCCAGCAGGGGGCCGTATCCCCTCAACACTGAAGCTTTCTTT,CASRGPYPLNTEAFF
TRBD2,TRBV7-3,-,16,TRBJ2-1,TGTGCCAGCAGCTTAATGGCTAGCGGGGGACCCAATGAGCAGTTCTTC,CASSLMASGGPNEQFF
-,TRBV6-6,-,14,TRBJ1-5,TGTGCCAGCAGCCGAAACCTCCAGGTGGAACCCCAGCATTTT,CASSRNLQVEPQHF
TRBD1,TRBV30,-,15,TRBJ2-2,TGTGCCTGGTCCACAGGGGCGTTGGACACCAGGGAGCTGTTTTTT,CAWSTGALDTRELFF